These 27 T cell receptor beta chains originate from one sample sequenced in a study of cytomegalovirus exposure and HLA in healthy donors. The data were produced by immunoSEQ multiplex PCR, yet TCRdb's version contains in-frame clones alone and is incomplete. The repertoire consists of under 85,000 clones, with 92% occurring once and the leading ten covering about 5.7%. What was sequenced was PBMCs. These TCRs come from a young man in good health and CMV-seropositive.

The chain recombines TRBV15 with TRBJ2-3; no reliable D call. CDR1 and CDR2 from the germline V gene are LNHNV and YYDKDF (reference sequence). CDR3 length: 12 residues. The V gene lost 11 bases and the J gene lost 2 bases, with 11 bases spanning the gap. The CDR3 DNA follows: TGTGCCGCCTCGAGCTTCACAGATACGCAGTATTTT. Translation gives CAASSFTDTQYF.

The chain couples TRBV5-1 to TRBJ2-1, with 13 bases that match TRBD2. J gave up 4 bases and V 3 bases, and 4 bases lay outside the gene matches. This CDR3 is built from 16 residues. Germline V gene data show CDR1 as SGHRS and CDR2 as YFSETQ. Here the CDR3 DNA reads TGCGCCAGCAGCTGGACTAGCGGGAGTGGGTACAATGAGCAGTTCTTC. Protein product: CASSWTSGSGYNEQFF. The full variable domain, with the rest looked up from reference TRBV5-1 and TRBJ2-1, is KAGVTQTPRYLIKTRGQQVTLSCSPISGHRSVSWYQQTPGQGLQFLFEYFSETQRNKGNFPGRFSGRQFSNSRSEMNVSTLELGDSALYLCASSWTSGSGYNEQFFGPGTRLTVL.

The rearrangement joins TRBV28 to TRBJ2-3; 7 bases are a match to TRBD2. Losses at the gene ends were 7 bases for V and 5 bases for J; bases not matched to a gene: 9. Germline V gene sequence: CDR1 MDHEN, CDR2 SYDVKM. The CDR3 is 14 residues long. For the CDR3, the DNA is TGTGCCAGCACCTGGAGCGGGATGGTAGATACGCAGTATTTT. This sequence encodes CASTWSGMVDTQYF. Variable domain in full (rest from reference TRBV28 and TRBJ2-3): DVKVTQSSRYLVKRTGEKVFLECVQDMDHENMFWYRQDPGLGLRLIYFSYDVKMKEKGDIPEGYSVSREKKERFSLILESASTNQTSMYLCASTWSGMVDTQYFGPGTRLTVL.

This clone was detected once. The chain couples TRBV4-1 to TRBJ2-3, with TRBD2 matching over 8 bases. This CDR3 contains 14 residues. CDR1 is MGHRA, CDR2 YSYEKL, per germline. V dropped 6 bases and J dropped 1; count of bases not matched to a gene: 3. This chain's CDR3 is CASRAGRGTDTQYF. The CDR3, as DNA: TGCGCCAGCAGGGCCGGGAGGGGCACAGATACGCAGTATTTT.

This chain joins TRBV11-2 and TRBJ2-1; the D is unclear. The V gene's germline CDR1 is SGHAT and CDR2 FQNNGV. V shed 1 base and J shed 9 bases, with 4 bases lying between them. The CDR3 has 11 residues. The CDR3 bases are TGTGCCAGCAGCTTAGCCGGTGAGCAGTTCTTC. Translation: CASSLAGEQFF.

V is TRBV5-4 and J is TRBJ2-7, with TRBD1 matching over 12 bases. This CDR3 region has 20 residues. CDR1 and CDR2 (germline): SGHNT, YYREEE (reference sequence). V shed 2 bases and J 1 base; nucleotides not matched to a gene: 16. CDR3 sequence reads: CASSFPEGTGGVKSSYEQYF. CDR3 DNA sequence: TGTGCCAGCAGCTTTCCAGAAGGGACAGGGGGCGTAAAATCGTCCTACGAGCAGTACTTC.

CDR3 loop: CASSISADVLTF. The CDR3 DNA reads as TGTGCCAGCAGCATATCGGCGGACGTCCTGACTTTC. The chain combines TRBV11-1 with TRBJ2-6; D call uncertain. From germline, CDR1 is SGHAT and CDR2 FQDESV (reference sequence). Deletions cut 5 bases from V and 11 bases from J, with 10 bases between. The CDR3 sequence is 12 residues long.

This sequence joins TRBV7-9 and TRBJ2-1, with TRBD2 matching over 8 bases. The CDR3 sequence is 16 residues long. CDR1 and CDR2 (germline): SEHNR, FQNEAQ (reference sequence). V lost 5 bases, J lost 1 base, and 7 bases stayed unmatched. The CDR3 bases are TGTGCCAGCAGCCCGGCGGGGGGACTATCCTACAATGAGCAGTTCTTC. Its protein is CASSPAGGLSYNEQFF.

This clone was recorded once. The chain combines TRBV27 with TRBJ2-2; D is uncertain. CDR3 length: 11 amino acids. Trimming cost V 3 bases and J 6 bases, with 2 bases left between them. Germline loops: CDR1 MNHEY, CDR2 SMNVEV (reference sequence). The chain's CDR3 is CASSFAGELFF. CDR3 DNA sequence: TGTGCCAGCAGTTTCGCCGGGGAGCTGTTTTTT.

The chain carries TRBV5-6 and TRBJ2-7; 10 nucleotides align to TRBD2. Germline V gives CDR1 SGHDT, CDR2 YYEEEE. The V gene end was trimmed by 2 bases and the J gene end by 5 bases; junction bases not matched to a gene: 7. This CDR3 comprises 15 residues. DNA of the CDR3: TGTGCCAGCAGCTTTGAACTAGCGGGACGGAACGAGCAGTACTTC. Its protein is CASSFELAGRNEQYF.

This sequence joins TRBV27 and TRBJ1-2; a possible D gene is TRBD1 (6 bases). The CDR3 consists of 14 residues. V was cut by 1 base and J by 7 bases, with 13 bases left in between. In germline, CDR1 is MNHEY, CDR2 SMNVEV (reference sequence). CDR3 DNA: TGTGCCAGCAGTTTATTCGGGGGGCGGGGTGGCTACACCTTC. Amino acid sequence: CASSLFGGRGGYTF.

The chain employs TRBV5-4 and TRBJ2-3; possible D gene TRBD2, 6 bases. This CDR3 region has 16 residues. The germline gives CDR1 SGHNT, CDR2 YYREEE (reference sequence). The V end was cut by 1 base, the J end by 1 base, with 13 bases between. DNA for the CDR3: TGTGCCAGCAGCTTGAAATCTAGCGCACGCACAGATACGCAGTATTTT. Translating it yields CASSLKSSARTDTQYF.

This chain links TRBV11-1 with TRBJ2-2, with TRBD1 matching 8 bases. V was pared by 2 bases and J by 6 bases, with 11 bases of the junction left unmatched. The germline gives CDR1 SGHAT, CDR2 FQDESV (reference sequence). The CDR3 runs 17 residues. The CDR3 nucleotides read TGTGCCAGCAGCTTAATTCCGGACAGGGATCCTCCCGGGGAGCTGTTTTTT. Amino acid sequence: CASSLIPDRDPPGELFF.

The rearrangement joins TRBV13 to TRBJ2-7; possibly TRBD2 for D (5 bases). V was shortened by 4 bases and J by 1 base, with 17 bases between the two germline ends. Germline CDR1 and CDR2: PRHDT and FYEKMQ (reference sequence). The length of the CDR3 is 16 residues. Written as DNA, the CDR3 is TGTGCCAGCAGCTCACTTAGGACTGGAAAATCCTACGAGCAGTACTTC. Residues: CASSSLRTGKSYEQYF.

The genes are TRBV5-5 and TRBJ2-1; 10 bases fit TRBD2. The CDR3 is made up of 16 amino acids. V was pared by 0 bases and J by 8 bases, with 8 bases of the junction left unmatched. The germline V gene encodes CDR1 SGHKS and CDR2 YYEKEE (reference sequence). The CDR3 sequence is CASSLAGTSATDEQFF. DNA for the CDR3: TGTGCCAGCAGCTTGGCCGGGACTAGCGCAACCGATGAGCAGTTCTTC.

This clone came up a few times. The chain links TRBV9 to TRBJ2-4, with 7 bases identical to TRBD1. The CDR3 totals 14 residues. CDR1 and CDR2 from the germline V gene are SGDLS and YYNGEE. Trimming took 0 bases from V and 8 from J; bases not matched to a gene: 5. The CDR3 DNA reads TGTGCCAGCAGCGTAGACACCCAGGGGGACATTCAGTACTTC. Residues: CASSVDTQGDIQYF.

The CDR3 DNA reads as TGTGCCAGTAGTATTGGACAGGGGTCGGAGACCCAGTACTTC. Protein: CASSIGQGSETQYF. The rearrangement links TRBV19 to TRBJ2-5; 9 bases map to TRBD1. The germline gives CDR1 LNHDA, CDR2 SQIVND (reference sequence). The junction had 4 bases not matched to a gene; V was cut back by 3 bases and J by 5 bases. The CDR3 length is 14 residues.

J is TRBJ1-2 and V is TRBV10-3; D may be TRBD1 (5 bases). Looked up from germline, CDR1 is ENHRY and CDR2 is SYGVKD. V lost 0 bases and J 2 bases, leaving 16 bases between the germline ends. This CDR3 contains 17 residues. The CDR3 spells CAISESQGKKRNYGYTF. CDR3 in DNA: TGTGCCATCAGTGAGTCTCAGGGAAAGAAGAGGAACTATGGCTACACCTTC.

The chain couples TRBV27 to TRBJ2-2; 8 bases match TRBD2. Germline assignment: CDR1 MNHEY and CDR2 SMNVEV (reference sequence). This CDR3 contains 17 residues. After removal of 6 bases from V and 5 bases from J, the junction contained 14 bases not matched to a gene. The CDR3 sequence is CASSPPRSGSGTGELFF. CDR3 bases: TGTGCCAGCAGCCCCCCCAGGAGCGGGAGCGGAACCGGGGAGCTGTTTTTT.

This chain connects TRBV2 to TRBJ2-7; tentatively, D is TRBD2 (6 bases). The V end was cut by 9 bases, the J end by 4 bases, with 13 bases between. CDR3 length: 12 residues. Germline V lookup: CDR1 SNHLY, CDR2 FYNNEI. CDR3 coding DNA: TGTGCCAGTCTTAGCGGAAAATACGAGCAGTACTTC. It translates to CASLSGKYEQYF.

The chain is built from TRBV30 and TRBJ2-7; possible D gene TRBD2, 5 bases. CDR3 length: 15 amino acids. Germline V CDR1 and CDR2: GTSNPN, SVGIG (reference sequence). V lost 6 bases and J lost 1, with 19 bases in between. CDR3 bases: TGTGCCTGCCAAACCACCTGGCGGGCGTCCTACGAGCAGTACTTC. Translating it yields CACQTTWRASYEQYF.

The rearrangement links TRBV5-5 to TRBJ1-2, with TRBD1 identical over 8 bases. Trimming at V came to 0 bases and at J to 8 bases, leaving 3 bases not matched to a gene. Germline values: CDR1 SGHKS, CDR2 YYEKEE (reference sequence). The CDR3 runs 13 residues. This CDR3 is CASSLARGRGYTF. The CDR3 DNA is TGTGCCAGCAGCTTGGCCAGGGGGCGAGGCTACACCTTC.

V usage is TRBV28 and J usage is TRBJ2-1; TRBD2 matches 9 bases. CDR3 length: 16 residues. Per the germline V gene, CDR1 is MDHEN and CDR2 is SYDVKM. Trimming cost V 3 bases and J 5 bases; bases outside gene matches: 8. The CDR3, as DNA: TGTGCCAGCAGTTTTGAGCGGACTAGCGTGAACAATGAGCAGTTCTTC. Protein sequence: CASSFERTSVNNEQFF. Full variable domain (remainder filled in from reference TRBV28 and TRBJ2-1): DVKVTQSSRYLVKRTGEKVFLECVQDMDHENMFWYRQDPGLGLRLIYFSYDVKMKEKGDIPEGYSVSREKKERFSLILESASTNQTSMYLCASSFERTSVNNEQFFGPGTRLTVL.

This clone is a singleton in its sample. V gene TRBV18 combines with J gene TRBJ1-5; the D is unclear. Trimming shortened V by 0 bases and J by 8 bases, and 5 bases separated the two germline ends. The CDR3 length is 12 residues. Germline CDR1 reads KGHSH; CDR2 reads LQKENI. The CDR3 sequence: CASSPPGEPQHF. In DNA form, the CDR3 reads TGTGCCAGCTCACCACCCGGGGAGCCCCAGCATTTT.

As DNA, the CDR3 is TGTGCCAGCAGCTTAAGGACACCAACTAATGAAAAACTGTTTTTT. Translation gives CASSLRTPTNEKLFF. V and J are TRBV7-9 and TRBJ1-4, with a weak D call TRBD1 (5 bases). Between the trimmed V and J ends, which lost 2 bases and 0 bases, there was a span of 7 bases. The V gene's germline CDR1 is SEHNR and CDR2 FQNEAQ (reference sequence). The CDR3 length is 15 residues.

The V and J genes are TRBV27 and TRBJ2-7; TRBD2 matches at 14 bases. The germline CDR1 and CDR2 sequences are MNHEY and SMNVEV (reference sequence). V shed 4 bases and J 6 bases; nucleotides not matched to a gene: 2. The CDR3 spans 14 residues. The CDR3, as DNA: TGTGCCAGCAGTTCGGGACTAGCGGGAGTCGAGCAGTACTTC. As protein: CASSSGLAGVEQYF.

This CDR3 reads CAWAGTSDYNEQFF. DNA of the CDR3: TGTGCCTGGGCCGGGACTAGCGACTACAATGAGCAGTTCTTC. The chain is built from TRBV30 and TRBJ2-1, with 10 bases that match TRBD2. With V trimmed by 5 bases and J by 3 bases, 4 bases remained unmatched. The CDR3 has 14 amino acids. Germline-derived CDR1 and CDR2 are GTSNPN and SVGIG (reference sequence). Looking up the rest from reference TRBV30 and TRBJ2-1 gives the full variable domain: SQTIHQWPATLVQPVGSPLSLECTVEGTSNPNLYWYRQAAGRGLQLLFYSVGIGQISSEVPQNLSASRPQDRQFILSSKKLLLSDSGFYLCAWAGTSDYNEQFFGPGTRLTVL.